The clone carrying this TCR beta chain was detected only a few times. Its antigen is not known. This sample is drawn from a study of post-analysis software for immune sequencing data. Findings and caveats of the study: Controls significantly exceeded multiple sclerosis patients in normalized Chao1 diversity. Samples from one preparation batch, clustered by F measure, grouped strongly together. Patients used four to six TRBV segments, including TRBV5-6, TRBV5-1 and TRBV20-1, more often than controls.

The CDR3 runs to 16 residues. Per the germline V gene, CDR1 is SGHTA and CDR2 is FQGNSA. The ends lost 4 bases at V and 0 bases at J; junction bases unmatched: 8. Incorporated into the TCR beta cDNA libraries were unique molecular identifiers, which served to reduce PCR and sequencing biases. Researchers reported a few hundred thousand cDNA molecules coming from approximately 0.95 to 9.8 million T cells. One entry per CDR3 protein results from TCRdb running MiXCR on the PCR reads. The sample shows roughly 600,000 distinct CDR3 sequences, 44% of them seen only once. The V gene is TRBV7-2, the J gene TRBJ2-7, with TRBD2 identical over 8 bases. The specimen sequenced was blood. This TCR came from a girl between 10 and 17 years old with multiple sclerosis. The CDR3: CASSSGGLGRSYEQYF. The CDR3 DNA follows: TGTGCCAGCAGCTCCGGGGGACTAGGCCGCTCCTACGAGCAGTACTTC.